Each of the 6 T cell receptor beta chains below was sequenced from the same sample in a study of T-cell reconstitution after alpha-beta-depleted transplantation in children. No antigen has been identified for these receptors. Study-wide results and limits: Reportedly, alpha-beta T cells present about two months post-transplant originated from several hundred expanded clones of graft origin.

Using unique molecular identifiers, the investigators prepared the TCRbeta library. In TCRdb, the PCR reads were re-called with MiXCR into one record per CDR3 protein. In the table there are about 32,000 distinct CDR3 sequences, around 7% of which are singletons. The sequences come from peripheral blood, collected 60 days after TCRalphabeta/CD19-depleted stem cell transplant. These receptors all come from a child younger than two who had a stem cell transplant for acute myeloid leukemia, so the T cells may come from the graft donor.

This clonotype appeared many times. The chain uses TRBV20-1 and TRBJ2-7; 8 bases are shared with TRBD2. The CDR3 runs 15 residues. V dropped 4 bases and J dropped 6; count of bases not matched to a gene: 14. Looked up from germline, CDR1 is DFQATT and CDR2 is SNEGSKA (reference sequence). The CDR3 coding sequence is TGCAGTGCTACAGGCGCCCGGCGGGAGGTGGGCGAGCAGTACTTC. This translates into CSATGARREVGEQYF.

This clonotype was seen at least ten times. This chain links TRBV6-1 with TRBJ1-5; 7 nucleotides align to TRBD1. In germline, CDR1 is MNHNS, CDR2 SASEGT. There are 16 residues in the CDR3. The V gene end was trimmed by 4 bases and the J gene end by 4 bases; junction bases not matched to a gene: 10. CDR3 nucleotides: TGTGCCAGCAGTGTAGAACAGGGGTTAGGGAATCAGCCCCAGCATTTT. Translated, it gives CASSVEQGLGNQPQHF.

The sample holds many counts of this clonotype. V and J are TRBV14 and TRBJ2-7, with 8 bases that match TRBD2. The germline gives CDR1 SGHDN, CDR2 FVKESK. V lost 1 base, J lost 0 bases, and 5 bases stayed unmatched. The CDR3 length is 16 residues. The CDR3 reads CASSQGSGSSSYEQYF. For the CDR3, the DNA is TGTGCCAGCAGCCAAGGCAGCGGGAGTAGCTCCTACGAGCAGTACTTC.

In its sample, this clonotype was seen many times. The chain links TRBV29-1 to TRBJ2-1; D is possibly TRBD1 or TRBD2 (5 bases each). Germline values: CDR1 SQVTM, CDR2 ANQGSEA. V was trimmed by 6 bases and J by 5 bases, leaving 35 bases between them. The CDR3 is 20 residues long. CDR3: CSVQYFAGTMTVVPDNEQFF. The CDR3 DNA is TGCAGCGTCCAGTACTTTGCAGGGACGATGACTGTTGTACCCGACAATGAGCAGTTCTTC.

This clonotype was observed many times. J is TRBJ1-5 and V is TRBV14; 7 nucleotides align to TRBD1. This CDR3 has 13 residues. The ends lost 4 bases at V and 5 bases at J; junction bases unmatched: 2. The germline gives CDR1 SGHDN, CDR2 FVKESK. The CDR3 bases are TGTGCCAGCAGCCGGACAGGCCATCAGCCCCAGCATTTT. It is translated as CASSRTGHQPQHF.

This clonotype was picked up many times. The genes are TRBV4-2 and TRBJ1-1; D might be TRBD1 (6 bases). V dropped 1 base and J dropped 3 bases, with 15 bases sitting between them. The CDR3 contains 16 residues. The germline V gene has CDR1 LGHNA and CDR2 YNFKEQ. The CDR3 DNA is TGTGCCAGCAGCCAAGCCCGACGGGGGGCAGACACTGAAGCTTTCTTT. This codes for CASSQARRGADTEAFF.